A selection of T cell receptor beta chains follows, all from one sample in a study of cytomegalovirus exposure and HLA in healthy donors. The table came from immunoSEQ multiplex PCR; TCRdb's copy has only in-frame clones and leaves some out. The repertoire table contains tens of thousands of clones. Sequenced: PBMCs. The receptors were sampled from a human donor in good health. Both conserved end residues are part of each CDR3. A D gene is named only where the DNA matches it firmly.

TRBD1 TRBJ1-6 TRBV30 CAGSRQGGPRSPLHF
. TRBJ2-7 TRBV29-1 CSVEGADYEQYF
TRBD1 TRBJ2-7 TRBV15 CATTGQGPYEQYF
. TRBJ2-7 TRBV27 CASSEEDSYEQYF
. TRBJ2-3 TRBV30 CAWSLIGRTDTQYF
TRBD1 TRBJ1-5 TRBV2 CASSGQGSNQPQHF
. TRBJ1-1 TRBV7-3 CASSQASGGTTEAFF
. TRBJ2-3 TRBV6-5 CASSRGLFTDTQYF
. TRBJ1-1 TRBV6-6 CASFEWGGKNTEAFF
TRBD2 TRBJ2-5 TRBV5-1 CASSRGTSGEETQYF
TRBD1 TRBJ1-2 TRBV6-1 CAGQAGQGKGYGYTF
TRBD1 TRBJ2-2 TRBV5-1 CASSQHGTVNTGELFF
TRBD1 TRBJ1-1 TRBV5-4 CASTPRTGAAEAFF
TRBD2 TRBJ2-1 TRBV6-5 CASSYLKRGVNEQFF
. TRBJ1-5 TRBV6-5 CASKSGNQPQHF
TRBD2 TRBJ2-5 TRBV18 CASSPARGTQETQYF
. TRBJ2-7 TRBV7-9 CASSAAQGKGYEQYF
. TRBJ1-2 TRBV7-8 CASSLSSGKGYTF
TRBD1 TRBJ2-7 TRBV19 CASSIIVGQGASEQYF
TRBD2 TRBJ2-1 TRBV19 CASSIQAGGRYEQFF